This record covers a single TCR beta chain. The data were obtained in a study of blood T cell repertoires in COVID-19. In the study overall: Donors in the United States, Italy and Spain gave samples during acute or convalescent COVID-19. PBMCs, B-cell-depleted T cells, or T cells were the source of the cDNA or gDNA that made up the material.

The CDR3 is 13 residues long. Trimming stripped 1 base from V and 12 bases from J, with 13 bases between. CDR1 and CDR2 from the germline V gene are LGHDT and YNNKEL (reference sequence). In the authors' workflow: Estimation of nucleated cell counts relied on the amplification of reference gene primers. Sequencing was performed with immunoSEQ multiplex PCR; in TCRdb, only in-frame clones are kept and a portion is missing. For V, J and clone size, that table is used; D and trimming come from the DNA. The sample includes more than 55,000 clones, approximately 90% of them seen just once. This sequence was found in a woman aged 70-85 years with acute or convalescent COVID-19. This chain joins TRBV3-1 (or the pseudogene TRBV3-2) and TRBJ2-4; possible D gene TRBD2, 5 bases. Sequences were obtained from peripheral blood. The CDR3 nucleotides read TGTGCCAGCAGCCAAGTAGGCCTAGAGGGTCAGTACTTC. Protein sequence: CASSQVGLEGQYF.